Presented here are 21 T cell receptor beta chains from one specimen sequenced in a study of glioma-infiltrating T cells after dendritic cell vaccination. Measured with immunoSEQ multiplex PCR; TCRdb has only the in-frame clones, and not every one. The data hold some 38,000 clones, with approximately 80% observed a single time. The material sequenced was blood, taken before dendritic cell vaccination. The receptors derive from a human donor with glioblastoma.

The V call is TRBV11-1, the J call TRBJ2-4, with a tentative D call TRBD1 (5 bases). This CDR3 spans 15 amino acids. With 3 bases removed from V and 4 bases from J, the gap between germline ends came to 13 bases. Germline values: CDR1 SGHAT, CDR2 FQDESV (reference sequence). Here the CDR3 DNA reads TGTGCCAGCAGCTTTGCCCAGGGATATAAAAACATTCAGTACTTC. Its translation is CASSFAQGYKNIQYF.

The V call is TRBV11-2, the J call TRBJ2-5; no reliable D call. Per the germline V gene, CDR1 is SGHAT and CDR2 is FQNNGV. Trimming cost V 6 bases and J 5 bases, with 13 bases left between them. This CDR3 region has 13 residues. The CDR3 spells CASSGRGMETQYF. For the CDR3, the DNA is TGTGCCAGCAGTGGAAGAGGCATGGAGACCCAGTACTTC. Full variable domain (outside the CDR3, taken from reference TRBV11-2 and TRBJ2-5): EAGVAQSPRYKIIEKRQSVAFWCNPISGHATLYWYQQILGQGPKLLIQFQNNGVVDDSQLPKDRFSAERLKGVDSTLKIQPAKLEDSAVYLCASSGRGMETQYFGPGTRLLVL.

The chain uses TRBV4-2 and TRBJ1-2, with D possibly matching TRBD1 (6 bases). Trimming removed 4 bases at V and 8 bases at J, with 11 bases between. There are 12 residues in the CDR3. Germline V gives CDR1 LGHNA, CDR2 YNFKEQ. CDR3 DNA: TGTGCCAGCAGCCCAACAGGGTACGGCTACACCTTC. It translates to CASSPTGYGYTF.

V is TRBV4-2 and J is TRBJ2-1; 7 bases match TRBD1. V lost 0 bases and J lost 2; bases outside the gene matches: 4. Germline CDR1 LGHNA, CDR2 YNFKEQ. The CDR3 has 16 amino acids. CDR3 amino acids: CASSQELQGAYNEQFF. The CDR3 nucleotides are TGTGCCAGCAGCCAAGAATTGCAGGGGGCCTACAATGAGCAGTTCTTC.

The CDR3 sequence: CASSRLMTGATDTQYF. The CDR3 DNA reads as TGTGCCAGCTCACGACTCATGACAGGGGCCACAGATACGCAGTATTTT. The rearrangement joins TRBV18 to TRBJ2-3; 8 nucleotides agree with TRBD1. The germline CDR1 and CDR2 sequences are KGHSH and LQKENI. This CDR3 has 16 amino acids. J was trimmed by 2 bases and V by 4 bases; bases with no gene match: 8.

Concerning this clone: The sample holds other DNA sequences that translate to the same CDR3. The chain combines TRBV7-9 with TRBJ2-7; maybe TRBD1 (5 bases). The CDR3 contains 12 residues. Between the trimmed V and J ends, which lost 6 bases and 3 bases, there was a span of 9 bases. Germline V gene sequence: CDR1 SEHNR, CDR2 FQNEAQ (reference sequence). CDR3 bases: TGTGCCAGCAGTTCCCAGGGCTACGAGCAGTACTTC. It encodes CASSSQGYEQYF.

The V call is TRBV18, the J call TRBJ2-7, with a possible D match to TRBD1 (6 bases). V lost 5 bases, J lost 12 bases, and 17 bases lay in between. CDR1 is KGHSH, CDR2 LQKENI, per germline. The CDR3 spans 12 residues. CDR3 nucleotide sequence: TGTGCCAGCTCAACGACCGGACAGTTCTCGTACTTC. Its protein product is CASSTTGQFSYF.

This chain joins TRBV7-3 and TRBJ1-6; TRBD1 aligns across 7 bases. CDR1 is SGHTA, CDR2 FQGTGA, per germline. This CDR3 is built from 15 residues. The ends lost 0 bases at V and 8 bases at J; junction bases unmatched: 4. The CDR3 region has the DNA TGTGCCAGCAGCTTAACCGACAGGGAGGATTCACCCCTCCACTTT. Amino acids: CASSLTDREDSPLHF.

This clone was seen only a few times. The chain is built from TRBV6-5 and TRBJ1-5; TRBD1 matches at 8 bases. CDR1 is MNHEY and CDR2 is SVGAGI in the germline V gene. V was clipped by 7 bases and J by 3 bases; unmatched bases: 8. The CDR3 loop spans 15 amino acids. The CDR3: CASKQTTGVNQPQHF. DNA for the CDR3: TGTGCCAGCAAACAAACGACAGGGGTCAATCAGCCCCAGCATTTT.

The chain employs TRBV29-1 and TRBJ2-3; no definite D call. Germline CDR1 reads SQVTM; CDR2 reads ANQGSEA. The length of the CDR3 is 13 residues. V lost 8 bases, J lost 3 bases, and 15 bases lay in between. The CDR3 DNA reads as TGCAGCCCCTTCGAAGCTTCAACAGATACGCAGTATTTT. Translation gives CSPFEASTDTQYF.

The chain has TRBV6-5 and TRBJ1-1; possible D gene TRBD1, 5 bases. Germline CDR1 MNHEY, CDR2 SVGAGI. V was cut by 2 bases and J by 1 base, with 8 bases left in between. CDR3 length: 14 amino acids. CDR3 DNA sequence: TGTGCCAGCAGTTACACGGACAAGAACACTGAAGCTTTCTTT. It codes for CASSYTDKNTEAFF.

The chain carries TRBV10-3 and TRBJ2-7; TRBD1 might be the D (6 bases). Germline CDR1 ENHRY, CDR2 SYGVKD. V was pared by 6 bases and J by 0 bases, with 9 bases between. CDR3 size: 13 residues. This chain's CDR3 is CAIRGARSYEQYF. For the CDR3, the DNA is TGTGCCATCAGGGGGGCCCGCTCCTACGAGCAGTACTTC.

The chain has TRBV28 and TRBJ1-2; 9 positions agree with TRBD1. The V gene's germline CDR1 is MDHEN and CDR2 SYDVKM. The length of the CDR3 is 14 residues. J lost 4 bases, V lost 5 bases, and 5 bases had no gene match. The CDR3 sequence is CASSMTGGAYGYTF. As DNA, the CDR3 is TGTGCCAGCAGTATGACAGGGGGGGCCTATGGCTACACCTTC.

The chain recombines TRBV10-3 with TRBJ2-1; perhaps TRBD1 as D (6 bases). Trimming shortened V by 6 bases and J by 8 bases, and 17 bases separated the two germline ends. Germline CDR1 reads ENHRY; CDR2 reads SYGVKD. The CDR3 extends over 14 amino acids. CDR3 sequence reads: CAIRGDKGGYEQFF. DNA of the CDR3: TGTGCCATCAGGGGGGACAAGGGTGGCTATGAGCAGTTCTTC.

This clone was observed once. V usage is TRBV18 and J usage is TRBJ2-3; D unclear. Trimming left V 5 bases short and J 4 bases short, with 13 bases between. Germline V CDR1 and CDR2: KGHSH, LQKENI. The CDR3 is 14 amino acids. In DNA, the CDR3 is TGTGCCAGCTCATCCCCACTGCGCCCAGATACGCAGTATTTT. Its protein is CASSSPLRPDTQYF.

The chain recombines TRBV5-1 with TRBJ1-1; maybe TRBD1 (6 bases). This CDR3 is built from 14 residues. Germline V CDR1 and CDR2: SGHRS, YFSETQ. The V end was cut by 4 bases, the J end by 8 bases, with 18 bases between. As DNA, the CDR3 is TGCGCCAGCAGCACCGTCCGAGGAACAGGGGAAGCTTTCTTT. This gives the protein CASSTVRGTGEAFF.

The chain uses TRBV7-6 and TRBJ1-2; D might be TRBD1 (6 bases). The CDR3 is 15 amino acids. V dropped 4 bases and J dropped 8 bases, with 20 bases sitting between them. The germline V gene has CDR1 SGHVS and CDR2 FNYEAQ. CDR3 sequence: CASSSEDRRVEGYTF. The CDR3 DNA follows: TGTGCCAGCAGCTCAGAAGACAGGCGAGTCGAGGGCTACACCTTC. Full variable domain (remainder filled in from reference TRBV7-6 and TRBJ1-2): GAGVSQSPRYKVTKRGQDVALRCDPISGHVSLYWYRQALGQGPEFLTYFNYEAQQDKSGLPNDRFSAERPEGSISTLTIQRTEQRDSAMYRCASSSEDRRVEGYTFGSGTRLTVV.

The V call is TRBV7-9, the J call TRBJ2-3; 11 positions match TRBD2. This CDR3 has 14 amino acids. The J segment lost 4 bases and the V segment lost 6 bases, leaving 3 bases of the junction unmatched. Germline V gene data show CDR1 as SEHNR and CDR2 as FQNEAQ (reference sequence). CDR3 DNA: TGTGCCAGCAGAGGACTAGCGGGTGCAGATACGCAGTATTTT. This sequence encodes CASRGLAGADTQYF.

The CDR3 DNA follows: TGTGCCAGCAGCTTTTGGAGTACGGGGAGCGAGACCCAGTACTTC. Translating gives CASSFWSTGSETQYF. The chain combines TRBV7-9 with TRBJ2-5, with D tentatively TRBD2 (5 bases). From germline, CDR1 is SEHNR and CDR2 FQNEAQ (reference sequence). V was clipped by 3 bases and J by 5 bases, with 16 bases between them. CDR3 length equals 15 residues.

A word on this clone: A read error may produce the germline difference seen at one junction end. The sample holds other DNA sequences that translate to the same CDR3. The chain has TRBV7-2 and TRBJ1-6, with D possibly TRBD1 on 5 matching bases. This CDR3 spans 16 amino acids. The germline V gene has CDR1 SGHTA and CDR2 FQGNSA. The DNA of the CDR3 is TGTGCCAGCAGCTACGACGACAGTTCCTATAATTCCCCCCTCCACTTT. As protein: CASSYDDSSYNSPLHF.

The chain couples TRBV4-3 to TRBJ1-6; 8 bases map to TRBD1. The CDR3 loop spans 18 amino acids. Germline V gives CDR1 LGHNA, CDR2 YSLEER. V shed 1 base, J shed 7 bases, and the junction held 12 bases outside the gene matches. CDR3 nucleotide sequence: TGCGCCAGCAGCCAAGCGTTCCAGGGGGCCTCGGCGAATTCACCCCTCCACTTT. Its translation is CASSQAFQGASANSPLHF.